Given below is one TCR beta chain in context. This clonotype was detected ten times or more. Its cognate antigen has yet to be identified. The input lacks base qualities; no much larger clone sits a single base away. The data derive from a study of human T cells and chemical hapten exposure (dated by TCRdb to the early 2020s). Background for the entire study: For sensitization, 2% DPC in acetone was applied to a roughly 2 cm by roughly 2 cm area of upper inner arm skin. Patients additionally received weekly therapeutic DPC doses to the scalp throughout the roughly 24-week study period. Patch tests used Finn chambers with 0.01% DPC on the upper back, scored after 6 days by International Contact Dermatitis Research Group standards. The patient cohort, mostly female, included alopecia areata with under or over 50% scalp involvement, alopecia totalis and alopecia universalis. Libraries were combined into a pool for sequencing, and differences in TCR yield between samples came mainly from small differences in library volumes within the pool. Peripheral blood TCR repertoire changes were tracked in vivo in alopecia patients during primary and secondary sensitization to the hapten diphenylcyclopropenone (DPC). Blood was sampled from patients pre-sensitization (week 0) and at 2, 6 and about 24 weeks after DPC sensitization. Twenty-nine alopecia patients provided blood for TCR sequencing at one to four time points (pre-sensitization, 2, 6 and 24 weeks). The full study reports these points: Alopecia, a presumed autoimmune disease, was present in all patients, so the immune response of the patients might differ from that of healthy individuals. Repeated subsampling changed both the strength of the expansion versus patch-test correlation and the threshold at which the correlation became significant. The number of PT1 expanded TCRs positively correlated with patch test score, significant at thresholds 8, 16 and 32 but not 4. Significantly more large CDR3 similarity clusters were formed by expanded TCRs than by pre-sensitization or healthy control sets, consistent with antigen-driven responses. DPC sensitization did not change the number of TCRs with a frequency above 1 in 1000, and there was no evidence of changes in global repertoire structure.

Libraries were made using RACE. TCRdb lists the instrument as NextSeq 500. During library preparation, unique molecular identifiers were attached to individual cDNA molecules so that TCRs could be counted quantitatively and reproducibly. From each blood RNA sample, both TCR alpha and TCR beta chains were sequenced. As for the authors' bioinformatics: The median number of TCRs per sample was 95,638, ranging from about 23,224 to 690,600. V, J and CDR3 annotation of the TCR reads was carried out using the Decombinator software suite. For PS versus PT1 abundance plots, all samples were subsampled to the same number of TCRs (28,000). Expanded TCRs were defined as absent before sensitization and observed at least eight times at the 2-week time point. TCRdb handled the public reads itself, with Q25 trimming in fastp and clone calling in MiXCR, and kept productive beta chains. For every CDR3 protein sequence, its rows merge into one entry that carries the most common genes and DNA. TCRdb assigned the V and J calls; the authors' analysis was not used. The sample table holds under 400,000 distinct CDR3 sequences, of which 4.5% to 5.5% were seen once. Of the sample, 2.6% falls within the top ten clones.

The CDR3 starts with the cysteine, ends with the phenylalanine, and has 15 residues. The retained sequence is limited to the CDR3, 45 bases, with the frame set at the first base. Sequences LGHNA (CDR1) and YSLEER (CDR2) are obtained from the germline V gene. Relative to germline, V is 0 bases shorter and J is 10 bases shorter, with 18 bases between their ends. The time point label of this sample denotes: pre-sensitization, week 0. This specimen's treatment or condition label, per the study, means: therapeutic diphenylcyclopropenone sensitization with weekly scalp DPC. At each patch-test visit, blood was drawn before the patch test was applied. Patients were eligible if aged 18 to 70, diagnosed with alopecia and judged suitable for DPC therapy, and pregnant patients were excluded. Total RNA was extracted from unfractionated whole blood that had been collected in Tempus Blood RNA tubes.

Source: whole blood, taken in connection with sensitization to the hapten diphenylcyclopropenone (DPC). This clonotype was sampled from a woman aged 45-65 years with alopecia areata. Some clones in this sample may be carry-over from other donors' samples. In this chain, TRBV4-3 is recombined with TRBJ1-1, with the D segment identity uncertain. The nucleotides read TGCGCCAGCAGCCAAGATTTTCGATTCGGGAAAGGAGCTTTCTTT. Translated, it gives CASSQDFRFGKGAFF.